This is a list of T cell receptor beta chains from one sample in a study of Graves' ophthalmopathy and Graves' hyperthyroidism. TCRdb called the multiplex PCR reads again in MiXCR, with one record for every CDR3 protein. The sample carries fewer than 600,000 distinct CDR3 sequences, approximately 15% recorded once. The sequencing sample was made of blood. These receptors all come from a woman younger than 45 with Graves' ophthalmopathy. Both conserved end residues are part of each CDR3. Fields, in order: J gene, V gene, CDR3 protein.

>TRBJ2-2|TRBV7-9
CASRPQGAGELFF
>TRBJ2-2|TRBV12-3/TRBV12-4
CASTYGGFYTGELFF
>TRBJ2-7|TRBV4-2
CASSQDPGTGVYEQYF
>TRBJ1-2|TRBV2
CASPGVGYTF
>TRBJ2-7|TRBV18
CASSPGTGLKQYF
>TRBJ1-6|TRBV20-1
CSARVAGTGLSPLHF
>TRBJ2-7|TRBV10-3
CATFGQGVDEQYF
>TRBJ2-5|TRBV11-2
CASSFGLVRAETQYF
>TRBJ1-2|TRBV12-3/TRBV12-4
CASSFRGFGYTF
>TRBJ1-2|TRBV28
CASSLYAVNYGYTF
>TRBJ1-6|TRBV6-5
CASRRTIGTGGFDSPLHF
>TRBJ1-1|TRBV30
CAWMRQANTEAFF
>TRBJ1-6|TRBV12-3/TRBV12-4
CASSPGGFSPLHF
>TRBJ1-2|TRBV5-1
CASSLEAISPQGYTF
>TRBJ2-1|TRBV28
CASVWSSGSRNEQFF
>TRBJ1-1|TRBV19
CASSINARNTEAFF
>TRBJ1-5|TRBV12-3/TRBV12-4
CASSLGGVISNQPQHF